This T cell receptor (beta chain) was sequenced in a study of T cell responses to AZD1222 COVID-19 vaccine. The data were produced by immunoSEQ multiplex PCR, yet TCRdb's version contains in-frame clones alone and is incomplete. Here the sample spans some 130,000 clones, just over 90% being singletons. Study-wide results and caveats: Regions left unmutated in variants are reportedly the target of nearly half of spike-specific TCRs.

Trimming cost V 7 bases and J 0 bases, with 3 bases left between them. The CDR3 length is 12 residues. As regards this clone: Its antigen is unidentified.

The material was peripheral blood, obtained on day 0 of AZD1222 vaccination. V and J are TRBV12-3 or TRBV12-4 and TRBJ2-2; D is undetermined. The TCR sequence derives from an adult in good health. This CDR3 is CASNTNTGELFF. CDR3 sequence (DNA): TGTGCCAGCAATACGAACACCGGGGAGCTGTTTTTT.